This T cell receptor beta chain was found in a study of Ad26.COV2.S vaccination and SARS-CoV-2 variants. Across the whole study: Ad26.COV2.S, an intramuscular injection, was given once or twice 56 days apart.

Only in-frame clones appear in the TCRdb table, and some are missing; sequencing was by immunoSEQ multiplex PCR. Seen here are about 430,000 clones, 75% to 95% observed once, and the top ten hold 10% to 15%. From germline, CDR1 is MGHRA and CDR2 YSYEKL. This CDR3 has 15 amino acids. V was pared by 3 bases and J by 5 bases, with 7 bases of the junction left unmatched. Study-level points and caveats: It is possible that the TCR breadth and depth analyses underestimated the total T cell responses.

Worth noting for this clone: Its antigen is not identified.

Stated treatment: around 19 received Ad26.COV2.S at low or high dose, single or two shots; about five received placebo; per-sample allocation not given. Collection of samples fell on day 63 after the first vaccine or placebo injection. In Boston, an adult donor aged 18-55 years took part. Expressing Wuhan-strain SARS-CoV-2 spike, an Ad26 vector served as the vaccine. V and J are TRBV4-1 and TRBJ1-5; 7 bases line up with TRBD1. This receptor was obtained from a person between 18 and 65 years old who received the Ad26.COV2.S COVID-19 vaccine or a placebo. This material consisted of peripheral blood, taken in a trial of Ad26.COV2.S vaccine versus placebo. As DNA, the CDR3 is TGCGCCAGCAGCCAGGCAAGACAGGGCCATCAGCCCCAGCATTTT. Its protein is CASSQARQGHQPQHF.